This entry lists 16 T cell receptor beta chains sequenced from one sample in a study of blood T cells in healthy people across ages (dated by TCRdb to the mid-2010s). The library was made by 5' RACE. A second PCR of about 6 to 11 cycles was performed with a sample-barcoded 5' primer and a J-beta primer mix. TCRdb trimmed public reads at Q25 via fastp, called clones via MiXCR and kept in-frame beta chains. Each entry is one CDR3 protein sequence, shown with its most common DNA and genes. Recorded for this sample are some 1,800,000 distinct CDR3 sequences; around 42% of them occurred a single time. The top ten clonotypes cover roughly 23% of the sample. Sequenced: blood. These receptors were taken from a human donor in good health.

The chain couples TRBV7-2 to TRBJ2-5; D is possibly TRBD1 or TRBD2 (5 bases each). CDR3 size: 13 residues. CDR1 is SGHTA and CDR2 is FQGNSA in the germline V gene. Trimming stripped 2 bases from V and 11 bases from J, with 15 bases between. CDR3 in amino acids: CASSLPGRGEQYF. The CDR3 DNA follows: TGTGCCAGCAGCTTACCCGGGCGAGGGGAGCAGTACTTC.

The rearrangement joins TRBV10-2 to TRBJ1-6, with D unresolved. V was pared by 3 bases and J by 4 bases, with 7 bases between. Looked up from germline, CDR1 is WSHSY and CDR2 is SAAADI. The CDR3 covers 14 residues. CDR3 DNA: TGCGCCAGCAGTGAAGTTGATTATAATTCACCCCTCCACTTT. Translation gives CASSEVDYNSPLHF.

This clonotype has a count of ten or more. DNA for the CDR3: TGTGCCAGCAGTTTCGGGGGGGGCCCTTCCTACGAGCAGTACTTC. Encoded protein: CASSFGGGPSYEQYF. The chain links TRBV6-2 or TRBV6-3 to TRBJ2-7; 8 bases fit TRBD2. This CDR3 is 15 amino acids long. Losses at the gene ends were 4 bases for V and 1 base for J; bases not matched to a gene: 6. Germline CDR1 MNHEY, CDR2 SVGEGT.

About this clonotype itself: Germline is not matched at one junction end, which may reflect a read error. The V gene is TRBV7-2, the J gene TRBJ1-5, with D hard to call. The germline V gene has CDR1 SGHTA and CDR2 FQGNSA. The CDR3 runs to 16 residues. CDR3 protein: CASSLVGTYSDQPQHF. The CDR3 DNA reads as TGTGCCAGCAGCTTAGTGGGCACATATAGCGATCAGCCCCAGCATTTT.

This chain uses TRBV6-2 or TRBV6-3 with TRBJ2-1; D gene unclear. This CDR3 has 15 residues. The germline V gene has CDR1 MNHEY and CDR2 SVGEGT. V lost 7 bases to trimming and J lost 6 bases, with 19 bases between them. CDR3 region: CASISIFSSSNEQFF. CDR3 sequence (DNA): TGTGCCAGCATTTCGATCTTTTCGAGCTCCAATGAGCAGTTCTTC.

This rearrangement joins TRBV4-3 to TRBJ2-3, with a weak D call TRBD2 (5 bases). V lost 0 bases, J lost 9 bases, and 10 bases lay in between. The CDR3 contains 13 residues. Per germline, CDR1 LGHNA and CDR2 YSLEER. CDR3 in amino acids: CASSQDTEVTQYF. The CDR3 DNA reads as TGCGCCAGCAGCCAAGATACGGAGGTGACGCAGTATTTT.

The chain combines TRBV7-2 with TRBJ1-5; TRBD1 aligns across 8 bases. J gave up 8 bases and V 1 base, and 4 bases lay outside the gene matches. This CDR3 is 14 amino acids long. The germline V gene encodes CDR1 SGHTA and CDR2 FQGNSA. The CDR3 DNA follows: TGTGCCAGCAGCTTAGGACAGGGGACGAAGCCCCAGCATTTT. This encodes CASSLGQGTKPQHF.

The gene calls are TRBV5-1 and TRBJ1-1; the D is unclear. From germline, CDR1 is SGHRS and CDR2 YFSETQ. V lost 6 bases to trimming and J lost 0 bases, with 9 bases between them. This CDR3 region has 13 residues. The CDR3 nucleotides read TGCGCCAGCATGGACTTGGTGAACACTGAAGCTTTCTTT. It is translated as CASMDLVNTEAFF.

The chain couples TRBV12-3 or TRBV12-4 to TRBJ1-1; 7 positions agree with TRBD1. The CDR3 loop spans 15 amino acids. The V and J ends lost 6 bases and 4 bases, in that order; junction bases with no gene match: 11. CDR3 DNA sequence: TGTGCCAGCAGCCCAACCGGGACAGTAGGCACTGAAGCTTTCTTT. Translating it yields CASSPTGTVGTEAFF.

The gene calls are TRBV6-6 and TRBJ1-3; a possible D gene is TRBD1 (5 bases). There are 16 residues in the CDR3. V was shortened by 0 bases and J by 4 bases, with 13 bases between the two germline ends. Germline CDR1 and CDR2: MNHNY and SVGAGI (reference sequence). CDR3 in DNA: TGTGCCAGCAGTTACTCATCTCGGGGGACGGGAAACACCATATATTTT. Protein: CASSYSSRGTGNTIYF.

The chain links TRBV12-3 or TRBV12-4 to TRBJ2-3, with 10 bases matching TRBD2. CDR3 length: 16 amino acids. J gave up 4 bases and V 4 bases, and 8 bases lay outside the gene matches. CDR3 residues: CASSSRAGGPADTQYF. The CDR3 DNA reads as TGTGCCAGCAGTTCCCGAGCGGGGGGGCCCGCAGATACGCAGTATTTT.

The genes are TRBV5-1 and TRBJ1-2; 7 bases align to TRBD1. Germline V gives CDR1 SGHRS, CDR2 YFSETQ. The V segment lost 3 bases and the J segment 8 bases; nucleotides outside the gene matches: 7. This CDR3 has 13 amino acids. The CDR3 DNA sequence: TGCGCCAGCAGCTCGCCGACAGGGCGAGGCTACACCTTC. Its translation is CASSSPTGRGYTF.

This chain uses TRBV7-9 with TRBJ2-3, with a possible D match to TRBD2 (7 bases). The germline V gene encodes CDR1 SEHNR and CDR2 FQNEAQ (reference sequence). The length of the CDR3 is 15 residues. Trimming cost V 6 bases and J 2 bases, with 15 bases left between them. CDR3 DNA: TGTGCCAGCAGAGGGCGGGGGCCTTACACAGATACGCAGTATTTT. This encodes CASRGRGPYTDTQYF.

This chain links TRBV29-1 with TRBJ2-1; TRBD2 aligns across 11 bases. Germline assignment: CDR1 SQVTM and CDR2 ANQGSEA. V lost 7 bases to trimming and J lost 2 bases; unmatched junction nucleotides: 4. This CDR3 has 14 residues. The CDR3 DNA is TGCAGCGGAGGGACTAGCGGCACCTACAATGAGCAGTTCTTC. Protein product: CSGGTSGTYNEQFF.

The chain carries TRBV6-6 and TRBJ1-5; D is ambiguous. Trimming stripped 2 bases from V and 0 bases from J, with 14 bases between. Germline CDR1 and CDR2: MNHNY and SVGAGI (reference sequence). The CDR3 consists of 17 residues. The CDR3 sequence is CASSYRGRVHSNQPQHF. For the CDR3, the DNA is TGTGCCAGCAGTTACAGAGGGAGAGTCCATAGCAATCAGCCCCAGCATTTT.

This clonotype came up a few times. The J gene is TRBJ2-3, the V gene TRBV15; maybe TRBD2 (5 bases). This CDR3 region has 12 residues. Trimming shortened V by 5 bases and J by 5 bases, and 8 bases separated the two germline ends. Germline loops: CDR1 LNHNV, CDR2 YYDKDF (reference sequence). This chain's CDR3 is CATSEEEDTQYF. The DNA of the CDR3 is TGTGCCACCAGCGAGGAGGAAGATACGCAGTATTTT.